This T cell receptor beta chain was captured in a study of preoperative IRX-2 immunotherapy in early breast cancer (dated by TCRdb to the late 2010s). The CDR3 numbers 16 residues from cysteine through phenylalanine. The DNA shown is the 48-base CDR3, in frame from base 1. The germline V gene yields SGHNT for CDR1 and YENEEA for CDR2. V is shortened by 5 bases, J by 0 bases, and the region joining them spans 17 bases. The library relied on the immunoSEQ multiplex PCR assay. The table was pulled from immuneACCESS by TCRdb, which kept in-frame rearrangements only. Such tables lose some clones; where checked, under half of the loss comes from unresolved V genes, and the rest has no known cause. The sample table holds around 88,000 clones, of which around 86% were seen once. Around 2% of the sample goes to the ten largest clones. This clone was seen a single time. What this receptor recognizes is not known. No base-level quality is on record; no much larger clone is a single base apart.

The treatment or condition label of this sample denotes: preoperative locoregional IRX-2 cytokine immunotherapy. The samples were obtained from a phase Ib study in which preoperative, locoregional IRX-2 cytokine immunotherapy intended to prime immune responses was tested. Donors were patients with early-stage breast cancer who received IRX-2 before surgery. The TCR comes from a human donor with breast cancer. Sample: tumor tissue, taken after IRX-2 immunotherapy. Recombination connected TRBV11-3 to TRBJ2-7, with the D gene not clear enough to name. Here the CDR3 is given as CASSLSPPSFSYEQYF. Read as DNA, the sequence is TGTGCCAGCAGCCTCAGTCCTCCCTCTTTCTCCTACGAGCAGTACTTC. Here the CDR3 is joined to the reference TRBV11-3 and TRBJ2-7 genes, and the full variable domain is: EAGVVQSPRYKIIEKKQPVAFWCNPISGHNTLYWYLQNLGQGPELLIRYENEEAVDDSQLPKDRFSAERLKGVDSTLKIQPAELGDSAVYLCASSLSPPSFSYEQYFGPGTRLTVT.